The entry that follows covers one T cell receptor beta chain sequence. The antigen is undetermined. In the same sample, other DNA sequences code for this CDR3. The study reverse transcribed the entire isolated RNA, so it sequenced expressed TCRB transcripts. The data were produced by immunoSEQ multiplex PCR, yet TCRdb's version contains in-frame clones alone and is incomplete. The sample yields hundreds of thousands of clones, around 15% seen once. Each of the CD4+ naive, central memory, regulatory and stem cell-like memory populations was sorted via CD45RO/CCR7/CD25/CD127/CD95/CD27. Purity exceeding 95% was reached by all sorted populations. The data belong to a study of beta chain features in type 1 diabetes. Study observations and caveats: Moderate but significant shortening of TCRB CDR3s was recorded in all four CD4+ subsets from Type 1 diabetes patients.

Looked up from germline, CDR1 is MNHEY and CDR2 is SVGAGI. The V end lost 6 bases, the J end lost 0 bases, and 8 bases lay between the germline ends. This CDR3 has 13 residues. The TCR sequence derives from a young man with type 1 diabetes. Sequencing was carried out using naive CD4+ T cells from blood. The chain links TRBV6-5 to TRBJ1-1; D remains unclear. The CDR3 DNA is TGTGCCAGCAGCCTTCTCATGAACACTGAAGCTTTCTTT. This translates into CASSLLMNTEAFF.